The present T cell receptor (beta chain) was sequenced within a study of CXCR3-negative and CXCR3-positive naive CD8 T cells. TRB cDNA libraries were made by UMI-labeled 5' RACE. After re-calling the 5' RACE reads, TCRdb lists one entry per CDR3 protein, DNA absent. The sample totals about 56,000 distinct CDR3 sequences. General study results and limits: Both naive subsets had comparably high diversity; memory CD8+ cells much lower. Memory cells differed in TRBV-TRBJ usage, but naive CXCR3-negative and CXCR3-positive cells had similar usage. CXCR3-negative naive cells had less hydrophobic TRB CDR3s than did CXCR3-positive naive cells.

Turning to this clonotype: As yet, its antigen is unknown.

Triplicate sorts, a few hundred thousand cells apiece, were made for each CD8+ T cell subset. By phenotype, naive CD8+ T cells were CD45RO-CCR7+CD27+CD95-. The CDR3 spans 16 residues. Germline V CDR1 and CDR2: SGDLS, YYNGEE. Sequenced input: naive CXCR3+ CD8+ T cells from blood. Subset meaning: CD45RO-CCR7+CD27+CD95- naive CD8+ T cells expressing CXCR3 (TNR3+). This chain joins TRBV9 and TRBJ2-7; TCRdb returns TRBD1, unconfirmable since there is no DNA. This receptor was obtained from a human donor in good health. Some clones in this sample may be carry-over from other donors' samples. The CDR3 loop is CASSPSGTGGYYEQYF.